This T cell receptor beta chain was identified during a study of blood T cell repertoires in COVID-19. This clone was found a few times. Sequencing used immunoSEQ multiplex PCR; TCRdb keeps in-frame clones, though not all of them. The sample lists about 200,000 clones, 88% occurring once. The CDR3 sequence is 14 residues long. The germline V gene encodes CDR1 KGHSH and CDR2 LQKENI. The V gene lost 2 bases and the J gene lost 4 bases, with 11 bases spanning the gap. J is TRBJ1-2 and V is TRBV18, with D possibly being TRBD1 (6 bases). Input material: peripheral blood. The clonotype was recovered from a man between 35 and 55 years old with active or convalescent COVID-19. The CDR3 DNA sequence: TGTGCCAGCTCACCAACAGGGCCCCTCTATGGCTACACCTTC. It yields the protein CASSPTGPLYGYTF.